These T cell receptor beta chains were read from a single sample in a study of blood T cells in healthy people across ages. TCRdb re-called the 5' RACE reads with MiXCR, one entry per CDR3 protein. The data contain about 650,000 distinct CDR3 sequences, about 34% of them seen just once; the ten biggest clones take up approximately 15%. The sequenced material came from blood. These receptors came from a woman older than 75 in good health. Both conserved end residues are part of each CDR3. D genes are given only for firm matches. A row's size may be missing; if present it is once, few, many or a size class.

>TRBJ2-3|19|many|TRBD2|TRBV5-1
TGCGCCAGCAGCTCCGGACTAGCGGGGGGTCTTCACAGCACAGATACGCAGTATTTT
CASSSGLAGGLHSTDTQYF
>TRBJ2-7|13|few|NA|TRBV25-1
TGTGCCAGCAGTGTAGGGGAGGCCTACGAGCAGTACTTC
CASSVGEAYEQYF
>TRBJ2-3|18|NA|TRBD2|TRBV5-1
TGCGCCAGCAGCCCCCGTACTTCGACTAGCGATCTAGGGAATACGCAGTATTTT
CASSPRTSTSDLGNTQYF
>TRBJ2-2|15|NA|NA|TRBV9
TGTGCCAGCAGCGTAGATACACAGTACACCGGGGAGCGGTTTTTT
CASSVDTQYTGERFF
>TRBJ2-7|15|NA|TRBD2|TRBV5-1
TGCGCCAGCAGCTTACGTCCTGGCGGGAGCCACGAGCAGTACTTC
CASSLRPGGSHEQYF
>TRBJ2-5|14|many|NA|TRBV25-1
TGTGCCAGCAGTGAATTGGGTGAGGGGGAGACCCAGTACTTC
CASSELGEGETQYF
>TRBJ2-7|16|many|TRBD1|TRBV10-3
TGTGCCATCCAGGGGACAGGGGTAACTAGTTCCTACGAGCAGTACTTC
CAIQGTGVTSSYEQYF
>TRBJ2-3|15|many|TRBD2|TRBV9
TGTGCCAGCAGCGTAAGCGGGGGGGGCTTAGATACGCAGTATTTT
CASSVSGGGLDTQYF
>TRBJ1-4|11|NA|NA|TRBV13
TGTGCCAGCAGCTTAACAGGGAAACTGTTTTTT
CASSLTGKLFF
>TRBJ1-2|13|many|NA|TRBV10-3
TGTGCCATCAGGTTCTCACCAGGATCAGGCTACACCTTC
CAIRFSPGSGYTF
>TRBJ1-5|13|NA|TRBD1|TRBV6-2/TRBV6-3
TGTGCCAGCAGAGTGACAGGGGAAGGGCCCCAGCATTTT
CASRVTGEGPQHF
>TRBJ2-3|13|many|TRBD2|TRBV4-2
TGTGCCAGCAGCCAAGCCCAGCGGGAAGGGCAGTATTTT
CASSQAQREGQYF
>TRBJ2-1|13|NA|NA|TRBV20-1
TGCAGTGCTAGCCTAGCTGCATACAATGAGCAGTTCTTC
CSASLAAYNEQFF
>TRBJ1-1|14|many|NA|TRBV3-1
TGTGCCAGCAGCCTCCCTGACCGGTCCACTGAAGCTTTCTTT
CASSLPDRSTEAFF
>TRBJ1-5|14|NA|NA|TRBV5-5
TGTGCCAGCAGCTGGACATCCCATAATCAGCCCCAGCATTTT
CASSWTSHNQPQHF
>TRBJ2-5|13|many|NA|TRBV7-3
TGTGCCAGCAGCTTAACCCAGAAAGAGACCCAGTACTTC
CASSLTQKETQYF
>TRBJ1-1|13|NA|NA|TRBV4-1
TGCGCCAGCAGCCCACGGCCGGGGACTGAAGCTTTCTTT
CASSPRPGTEAFF
>TRBJ2-6|15|many|NA|TRBV6-5
TGTGCCAGCAGTTACGGGTCATCTGGGGCCAACGTCCTGACTTTC
CASSYGSSGANVLTF
>TRBJ2-5|14|NA|TRBD2|TRBV24-1
TGTGCCACCAGTGTCAGCGGGGGGCAAGAGACCCAGTACTTC
CATSVSGGQETQYF
>TRBJ2-1|19|few|TRBD2|TRBV20-1
TGCAGTGCTAGAGATGGGAGACTTAGCGGGGGGGCCGGTGGTGATGAGCAGTTCTTC
CSARDGRLSGGAGGDEQFF
>TRBJ1-1|13|few|TRBD1|TRBV30
TGTGCCTGGAGCGCCCTCGTACTGGACAGGGCTTTCTTT
CAWSALVLDRAFF
>TRBJ2-1|15|NA|TRBD2|TRBV27
TGTGCCAACAGTTTAAAGGCTAGCGGGGGGAATGGGCAGTTCTTC
CANSLKASGGNGQFF
>TRBJ1-3|15|NA|NA|TRBV9
TGTGTCAGCAGCGCTACAGGGTCGTTGGGAGACACCATATATTTT
CVSSATGSLGDTIYF
>TRBJ1-2|14|NA|TRBD1|TRBV7-2
TGTGCCAGCAGTTCAACCGGGACAGGGGTTGGCTACACCTTC
CASSSTGTGVGYTF
>TRBJ2-7|15|few|TRBD1|TRBV10-3
TGTGCCATCAGGGACGGGACAGTTCTTTACAATGAGCAGTACTTC
CAIRDGTVLYNEQYF
>TRBJ2-1|16|NA|TRBD2|TRBV3-1
TGTGCCAGCAGCCAAGTTCGGGGGGGGGCCTACAATGAGCAGTTCTTC
CASSQVRGGAYNEQFF
>TRBJ2-7|14|NA|TRBD1|TRBV5-5
TGTGCCAGCAGCCTCGGGACAGGGTGGGAGGCCCAGTACTTC
CASSLGTGWEAQYF
>TRBJ2-5|13|few|NA|TRBV20-1
TGCAGTGCTAGGAGAAGGGAACAAGAGACCCAGTACTTC
CSARRREQETQYF